This T cell receptor (beta chain) was obtained from a study of early T cells in non-severe SARS-CoV-2 infection. Turning to the study itself: Sequencing of bulk RNA from unsorted whole blood was done, without chain pairing.

Overall study results and limits: A preference for anti-spike CD8 responses marked VDJdb matching, which missed private and CD4 specificities.

The CDR3 contains 15 residues. V lost 6 bases and J lost 15; bases outside the gene matches: 17. CDR1 and CDR2 (germline): LNHDA, SQIVND (reference sequence). This clonotype has ten or more counts. The antigen remains unidentified. Individual cDNA molecules received unique molecular identifiers. TCRdb re-derived calls from the 5' RACE reads in MiXCR, one entry per CDR3 protein. The sample has tens of thousands of distinct CDR3 sequences, 8% to 9.5% seen once. The clonotype originates from an adult who was a healthcare worker with PCR-confirmed SARS-CoV-2 infection or an uninfected control (not recorded which). J is TRBJ2-1 and V is TRBV19; the match to TRBD2 covers 10 bases. Sequencing was performed on whole blood. CDR3 DNA: TGTGCCAGTAGACAAGCTAGCGGGAGCCCTGGTAGCACGTTCTTC. Its protein product is CASRQASGSPGSTFF.